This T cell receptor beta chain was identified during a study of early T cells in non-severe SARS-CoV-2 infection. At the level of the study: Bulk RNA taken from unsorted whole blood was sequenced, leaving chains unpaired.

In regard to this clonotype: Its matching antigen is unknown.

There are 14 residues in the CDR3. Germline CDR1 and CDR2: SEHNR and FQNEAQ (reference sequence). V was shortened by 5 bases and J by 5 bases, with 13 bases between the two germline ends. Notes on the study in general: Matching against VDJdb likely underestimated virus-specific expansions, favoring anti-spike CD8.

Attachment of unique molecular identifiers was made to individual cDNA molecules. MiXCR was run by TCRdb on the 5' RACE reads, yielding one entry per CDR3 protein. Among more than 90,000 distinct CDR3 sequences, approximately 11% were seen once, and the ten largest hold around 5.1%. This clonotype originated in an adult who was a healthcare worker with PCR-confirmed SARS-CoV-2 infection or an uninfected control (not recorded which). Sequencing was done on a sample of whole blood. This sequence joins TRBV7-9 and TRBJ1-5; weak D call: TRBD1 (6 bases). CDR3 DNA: TGTGCCAGCAGCGTGGGGCAGGGGCATCAGCCCCAGCATTTT. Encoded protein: CASSVGQGHQPQHF.